The TCR beta chain described here comes from a study of T cell responses to AZD1222 COVID-19 vaccine. Measured with immunoSEQ multiplex PCR; TCRdb has only the in-frame clones, and not every one. The profile shows approximately 110,000 clones, about 87% of them singletons. This CDR3 is 12 amino acids long. Looked up from germline, CDR1 is MNHEY and CDR2 is SVGAGI. V was pared by 2 bases and J by 5 bases, with 7 bases between. Study-level results: Donors were largely white British and mainly female; clonal diversity was possibly underestimated. Spike regions recognized by vaccine-associated CD4 TCRs spanned the protein, led by 160-218 and 743-854. Regions left unmutated in variants are reportedly the target of nearly half of spike-specific TCRs.

Concerning this clone: As yet, its antigen is unknown.

This TCR was sampled from an adult in good health. The V call is TRBV6-5, the J call TRBJ2-7; no clear D. The starting material was peripheral blood, obtained on day 0 of AZD1222 vaccination. This chain's CDR3 is CASSYSLNEQYF. DNA for the CDR3: TGTGCCAGCAGTTACAGTCTAAACGAGCAGTACTTC.